The entry that follows covers one TCR beta chain sequence. No antigen is known for it. This sample is part of a study of T cell responses to AZD1222 COVID-19 vaccine. General study results and limits: The reported proportion of spike-specific TCRs targeting unmutated variant regions was nearly half. There were mostly white British donors and more females than males, and clonal diversity was possibly underestimated. Baseline antibody screening turned up just six seropositive AZD1222 recipients. Samples come after the peak T cell response, not at day 14.

V lost 5 bases, J lost 3 bases, and 3 bases stayed unmatched. Germline CDR1 reads ENHRY; CDR2 reads SYGVKD. CDR3 length: 14 amino acids. Some clones are missing from TCRdb's copy, which holds only in-frame ones; the method was immunoSEQ multiplex PCR. This table holds 100,000 to 150,000 clones, 75% to 90% found once. This chain connects TRBV10-3 to TRBJ1-1; 10 nucleotides match TRBD1. Sequenced here: peripheral blood, sampled on day 0 of AZD1222 vaccination. The clonotype comes from an adult in good health. CDR3 DNA sequence: TGTGCCATCAGTAGGGGACAGGGGTACACTGAAGCTTTCTTT. Translation gives CAISRGQGYTEAFF.